The T cell receptor beta chain described here comes from a study of cytomegalovirus exposure and HLA in healthy donors. Study results and caveats: There were a few CMV-associated chains whose specificity for CMV antigens was confirmed in vitro. Another analysis was done later, and it associated roughly 15,000 TCR beta sequences with HLA alleles at 0.05 false discovery rate. In a later analysis, common viral pathogens appeared linked to several of the most significant clusters.

The PCR employed 60 Vbeta primers together with 13 Jbeta primers. Original methodology: Approximately 12 million of some 80 million unique TCR beta chains were shared, per a later count. Profiled with immunoSEQ multiplex PCR; TCRdb holds only in-frame clones, not every one. D and trimming come from the DNA, and the V and J calls and clone size come from that table. The table lists some 170,000 clones, about 75% of them singletons, with roughly 3% in the top ten. The CDR3 runs to 13 residues. Trimming stripped 0 bases from V and 2 bases from J, with 5 bases between. CDR1 is SGDLS and CDR2 is YYNGEE in the germline V gene. As for this clone: Its cognate antigen is unknown.

This clonotype was sampled from a woman in her 50s in good health and CMV-seropositive. The chain joins TRBV9 to TRBJ1-2; no reliable D call. The source material was PBMCs. The CDR3 nucleotides are TGTGCCAGCAGCGTAGCACAGAACTATGGCTACACCTTC. It is translated as CASSVAQNYGYTF.